Listed here are 2 T cell receptor beta chains from one sample, sequenced in a study of T cell responses to AZD1222 COVID-19 vaccine listed by TCRdb under 2021. The library was prepared using the immunoSEQ multiplex PCR assay. What TCRdb holds here is the immuneACCESS table cut down to in-frame rearrangements. Part of the clones is not present; checked against another copy, under half of the missing clones reflect an unresolved V gene, and the others are unexplained. The sample includes 100,000 to 150,000 clones, with approximately 90% observed a single time. The ten most abundant clones make up about 5% of the sample. Interpreted using the paper, the time point label stands for: baseline before first vaccination. The input for sequencing was peripheral blood, taken on day 0 of AZD1222 vaccination. Receptors originate from an adult in good health.

The rearrangement joins TRBV20-1 to TRBJ2-7, with TRBD2 matching 9 bases. Germline trimming cut 3 bases from V and 2 bases from J; bases unmatched to any gene: 5. This CDR3 comprises 14 residues. CDR1 and CDR2 (germline): DFQATT, SNEGSKA (reference sequence). Here the CDR3 DNA reads TGCAGTGCTAGTCGGCTAGCGGGGACCTACGAGCAGTACTTC. Residues: CSASRLAGTYEQYF.

The chain uses TRBV6-5 and TRBJ1-2; D gene uncertain. Between the trimmed V and J ends, which lost 8 bases and 6 bases, there was a span of 19 bases. Germline V gene lookup returns CDR1 MNHEY and CDR2 SVGAGI. The CDR3 sequence is 14 residues long. The CDR3 region has the DNA TGTGCCAGCCACGATTCGTGGTTAGGAAATGGCTACACCTTC. Translated: CASHDSWLGNGYTF.